A selection of T cell receptor beta chains follows, all from one sample in a study of cytomegalovirus exposure and HLA in healthy donors. Only in-frame clones appear in the TCRdb table, and some are missing; sequencing was by immunoSEQ multiplex PCR. The sample lists over 150,000 clones, 79% seen once, with 2.1% in the top ten. The sequenced material came from PBMCs. The origin of the receptors is a man aged 35-49 years in good health and CMV-seronegative. CDR3s include the opening cysteine and the closing phenylalanine or tryptophan. A D gene is named only where the DNA matches it firmly. Some rows have no size entry. The others give once, few or many, or a class for an expanded clone.

abundance: .
d_gene: .
j_gene: TRBJ1-2
v_gene: TRBV28
CDR3nt: TGTGCCAGCAGTCCAGCGGACAGACTCGGCTACACCTTC
CDR3aa: CASSPADRLGYTF

abundance: few
d_gene: .
j_gene: TRBJ1-4
v_gene: TRBV7-9
CDR3nt: TGTGCCAGCAGCTTCTTAAGGGGTAATGAAAAACTGTTTTTT
CDR3aa: CASSFLRGNEKLFF

abundance: .
d_gene: TRBD2
j_gene: TRBJ2-3
v_gene: TRBV5-1
CDR3nt: TGCGCCAGCAGCTTTGGACTAGCGGATCTATTTAGCACAGATACGCAGTATTTT
CDR3aa: CASSFGLADLFSTDTQYF

abundance: .
d_gene: .
j_gene: TRBJ1-4
v_gene: TRBV6-5
CDR3nt: TGTGCCAGCAGTTACCACGGGGAAAAACTGTTTTTT
CDR3aa: CASSYHGEKLFF

abundance: once
d_gene: TRBD2
j_gene: TRBJ2-7
v_gene: TRBV19
CDR3nt: TGTGCCAGTAGTATGGGACTAAACTACGAGCAGTACTTC
CDR3aa: CASSMGLNYEQYF

abundance: .
d_gene: .
j_gene: TRBJ2-3
v_gene: TRBV5-4
CDR3nt: TGTGCCAGCGCGGGACTCAGCACAGATACGCAGTATTTT
CDR3aa: CASAGLSTDTQYF

abundance: .
d_gene: .
j_gene: TRBJ2-3
v_gene: TRBV25-1
CDR3nt: TGTGCCAGCAGTGATCGGGCCTCGGGAACAGATACGCAGTATTTT
CDR3aa: CASSDRASGTDTQYF

abundance: .
d_gene: TRBD2
j_gene: TRBJ2-1
v_gene: TRBV7-9
CDR3nt: TGTGCCAGCAGTTCTCTGTTAGGGACTAGCGGGGCCGAGCAGTTCTTC
CDR3aa: CASSSLLGTSGAEQFF

abundance: .
d_gene: TRBD1
j_gene: TRBJ2-7
v_gene: TRBV4-2
CDR3nt: TGTGCCAGCAGCCAGGCGACCGGGACAGGCGGCGGCGAGCAGTACTTC
CDR3aa: CASSQATGTGGGEQYF

abundance: .
d_gene: TRBD2
j_gene: TRBJ2-7
v_gene: TRBV5-1
CDR3nt: TGCGCCAGCAGCTTGCGTCAGCGGGGCTACGAGCAGTACTTC
CDR3aa: CASSLRQRGYEQYF

abundance: few
d_gene: TRBD2
j_gene: TRBJ2-7
v_gene: TRBV2
CDR3nt: TGTGCCAGCAGTTCACTAGCGGGAGGGCCCTTC
CDR3aa: CASSSLAGGPF

abundance: .
d_gene: .
j_gene: TRBJ1-5
v_gene: TRBV19
CDR3nt: TGTGCCAGTCGTCGGGAGCTTGGAGGGGATCAGCCCCAGCATTTT
CDR3aa: CASRRELGGDQPQHF

abundance: .
d_gene: .
j_gene: TRBJ2-6
v_gene: TRBV27
CDR3nt: TGTGCCAGCAGTTTTCGTGCTGGGGCCAACGTCCTGACTTTC
CDR3aa: CASSFRAGANVLTF

abundance: .
d_gene: TRBD1
j_gene: TRBJ2-2
v_gene: TRBV7-2
CDR3nt: TGTGCCAGCAGCCCCGGGACAGTGAACACCGGGGAGCTGTTTTTT
CDR3aa: CASSPGTVNTGELFF

abundance: .
d_gene: .
j_gene: TRBJ2-3
v_gene: TRBV7-2
CDR3nt: TGTGCCAGCAGCAGAAGGGGGGGAGAAGCGGATACGCAGTATTTT
CDR3aa: CASSRRGGEADTQYF

abundance: .
d_gene: TRBD2
j_gene: TRBJ2-5
v_gene: TRBV2
CDR3nt: TGTGCCAGCAGTGATATTAGCGGGGAGACCCAGTACTTC
CDR3aa: CASSDISGETQYF